These T cell receptor beta chains were read from a single sample in a study of cytomegalovirus exposure and HLA in healthy donors. The method was immunoSEQ multiplex PCR; TCRdb's version includes in-frame clones alone and lacks a portion of them. The repertoire holds under 200,000 clones, with roughly 85% as singletons. The sequenced material came from PBMCs. These TCRs come from a man aged 18 to 29 in good health and CMV-seropositive. CDR3s include the opening cysteine and the closing phenylalanine or tryptophan. Size is stated for part of the rows, as once, few or many counts, or as a class when the clone is expanded.

v_call	cdr3_length	clone_size	j_call	cdr3_aa
TRBV11-2	15	NA	TRBJ2-1	CASSQRAAVYNEQFF
TRBV27	15	once	TRBJ2-3	CASSLRTGRADTQYF
TRBV7-7	14	NA	TRBJ2-1	CASSLGGSYNEQFF
TRBV6-1	15	NA	TRBJ2-2	CASSETLGGAGELFF
TRBV9	17	NA	TRBJ2-5	CASSVVLAGGVAATQYF
TRBV5-6	12	NA	TRBJ2-7	CASSDRTYEQYF
TRBV7-2	14	NA	TRBJ2-3	CASSIAGRADTQYF
TRBV4-3	18	NA	TRBJ2-4	CASSLLAGGLGGKNIQYF
TRBV2	14	NA	TRBJ1-5	CARVTGDLGQPQHF
TRBV9	16	NA	TRBJ2-3	CASSVATSGVRDTQYF
TRBV5-6	13	few	TRBJ1-4	CASSGGPGMELFF
TRBV5-4	16	few	TRBJ1-2	CASSSGVQGAFGGYTF
TRBV2	14	NA	TRBJ1-1	CASSDFGGHTEAFF
TRBV9	14	once	TRBJ2-1	CASSQGSRLDRQFF